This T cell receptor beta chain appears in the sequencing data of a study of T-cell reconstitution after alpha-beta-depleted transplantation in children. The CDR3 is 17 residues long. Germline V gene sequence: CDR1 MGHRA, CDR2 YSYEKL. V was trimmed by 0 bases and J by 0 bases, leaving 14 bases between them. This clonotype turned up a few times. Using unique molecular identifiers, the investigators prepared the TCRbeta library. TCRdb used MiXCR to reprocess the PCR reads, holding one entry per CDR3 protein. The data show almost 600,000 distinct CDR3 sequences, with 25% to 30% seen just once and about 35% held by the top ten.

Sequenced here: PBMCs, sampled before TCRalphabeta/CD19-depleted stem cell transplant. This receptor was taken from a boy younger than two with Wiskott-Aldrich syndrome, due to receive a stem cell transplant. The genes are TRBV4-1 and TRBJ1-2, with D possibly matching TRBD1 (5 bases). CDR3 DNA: TGCGCCAGCAGCCAAGAGCCGGGGCAGGAAACTAACTATGGCTACACCTTC. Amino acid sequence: CASSQEPGQETNYGYTF.